This record covers a single TCR beta chain. The antigen is undetermined. This specimen belongs to a study of cytomegalovirus exposure and HLA in healthy donors. The PCR employed 60 Vbeta primers together with 13 Jbeta primers. Profiled with immunoSEQ multiplex PCR; TCRdb holds only in-frame clones, not every one. This sample has 35,000 to 45,000 clones, with 85% to 95% found just once. Findings and limits, study-wide: The study labeled more than 150 TCR beta chains cytomegalovirus-associated.

CDR1 MDHEN and CDR2 SYDVKM come from the germline V gene. Trimming removed 10 bases from V and 2 bases from J; junction bases left unmatched: 14. This CDR3 is built from 16 residues. The source material was PBMCs. The genes are TRBV28 and TRBJ2-1, with 7 bases that match TRBD2. The receptor was derived from a woman between 18 and 30 years old in good health and CMV-seronegative. The CDR3: CANSRGRGYPYNEQFF. CDR3 in DNA: TGTGCCAACTCTCGGGGGAGGGGATACCCCTACAATGAGCAGTTCTTC.